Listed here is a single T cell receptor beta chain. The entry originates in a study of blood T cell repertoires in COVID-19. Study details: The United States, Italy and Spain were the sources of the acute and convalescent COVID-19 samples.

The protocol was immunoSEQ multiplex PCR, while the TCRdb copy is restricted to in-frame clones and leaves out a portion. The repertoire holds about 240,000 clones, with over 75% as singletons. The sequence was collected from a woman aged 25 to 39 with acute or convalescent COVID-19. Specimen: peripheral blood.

The CDR3 sequence: CASSPGSDQPQHF. The CDR3 coding sequence is TGTGCCAGCTCACCTGGCAGCGATCAGCCCCAGCATTTT. The rearrangement uses TRBV18 and TRBJ1-5; no definite D call. The germline V and J ends were trimmed by 3 bases and 5 bases, with 8 bases remaining between them. Germline values: CDR1 KGHSH, CDR2 LQKENI. This CDR3 is 13 amino acids long. Combining the CDR3 with reference TRBV18 and TRBJ1-5 gives the whole variable domain NAGVMQNPRHLVRRRGQEARLRCSPMKGHSHVYWYRQLPEEGLKFMVYLQKENIIDESGMPKERFSAEFPKEGPSILRIQQVVRGDSAAYFCASSPGSDQPQHFGDGTRLSIL.